This T cell receptor beta chain came from a study of cytomegalovirus exposure and HLA in healthy donors. Of note for this clone: Its cognate antigen is unknown. Distinct nucleotide sequences in the sample also encode this CDR3.

Study-level results: A previous analysis found most TCR beta V segments productive roughly 87% or roughly 30% of the time.

While unrecorded immune exposures were likely, the donors were nominally healthy when sampled. The CDR3 runs 16 residues. The V gene's germline CDR1 is MNHEY and CDR2 SVGAGI. V dropped 2 bases and J dropped 4; count of bases not matched to a gene: 7. The PCR had 60 Vbeta and 13 Jbeta primers. Here immunoSEQ multiplex PCR was the method, and the copy in TCRdb shows in-frame clones only, minus some. The profile covers 150,000 to 200,000 clones, with more than 65% appearing a single time and roughly 1.3% taken by the ten largest. This sequence was found in a man aged 30-40 years in good health and CMV-seronegative. Sequences were obtained from PBMCs. This chain links TRBV6-5 with TRBJ2-1; TRBD2 matches at 8 bases. The CDR3 sequence is CASSYALAGGYNEQFF. CDR3 in DNA: TGTGCCAGCAGTTACGCACTGGCGGGGGGATACAATGAGCAGTTCTTC.